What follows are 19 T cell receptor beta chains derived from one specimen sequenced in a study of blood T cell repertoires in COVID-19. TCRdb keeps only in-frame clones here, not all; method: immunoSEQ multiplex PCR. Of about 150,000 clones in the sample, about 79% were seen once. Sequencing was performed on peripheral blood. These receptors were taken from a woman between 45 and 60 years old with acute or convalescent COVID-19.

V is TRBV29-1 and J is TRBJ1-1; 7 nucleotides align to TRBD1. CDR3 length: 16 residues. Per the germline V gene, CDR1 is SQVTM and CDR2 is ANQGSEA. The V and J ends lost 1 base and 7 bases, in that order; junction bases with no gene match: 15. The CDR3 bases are TGCAGCGTTGAAGTTAGGGGGCGTTTTTATTGGGGTGAAGCTTTCTTT. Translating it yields CSVEVRGRFYWGEAFF.

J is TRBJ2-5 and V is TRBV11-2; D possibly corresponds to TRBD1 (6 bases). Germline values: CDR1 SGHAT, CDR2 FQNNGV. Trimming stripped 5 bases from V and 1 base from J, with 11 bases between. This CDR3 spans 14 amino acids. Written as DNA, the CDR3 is TGTGCCAGCAGCCGAGGACAGTTCCAAGAGACCCAGTACTTC. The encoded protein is CASSRGQFQETQYF. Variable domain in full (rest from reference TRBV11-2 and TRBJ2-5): EAGVAQSPRYKIIEKRQSVAFWCNPISGHATLYWYQQILGQGPKLLIQFQNNGVVDDSQLPKDRFSAERLKGVDSTLKIQPAKLEDSAVYLCASSRGQFQETQYFGPGTRLLVL.

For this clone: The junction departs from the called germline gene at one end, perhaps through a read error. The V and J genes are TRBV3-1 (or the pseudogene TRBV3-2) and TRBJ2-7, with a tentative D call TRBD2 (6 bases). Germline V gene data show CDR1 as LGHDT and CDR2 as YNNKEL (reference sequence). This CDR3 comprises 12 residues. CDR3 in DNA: TGTGCCAGCACCCTACCCCCCGGGAGTACCCTATTC. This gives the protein CASTLPPGSTLF.

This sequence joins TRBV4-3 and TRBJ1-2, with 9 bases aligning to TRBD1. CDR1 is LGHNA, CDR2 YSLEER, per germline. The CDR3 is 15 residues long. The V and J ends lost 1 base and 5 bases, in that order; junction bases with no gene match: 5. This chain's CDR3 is CASSQGTGQGYGYTF. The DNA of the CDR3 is TGCGCCAGCAGCCAAGGGACGGGACAGGGATATGGCTACACCTTC.

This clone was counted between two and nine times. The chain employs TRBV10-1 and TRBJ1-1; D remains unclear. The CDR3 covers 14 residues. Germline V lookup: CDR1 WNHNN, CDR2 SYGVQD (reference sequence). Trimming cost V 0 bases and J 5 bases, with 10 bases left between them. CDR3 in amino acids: CASSESNLVTEAFF. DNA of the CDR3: TGCGCCAGCAGTGAGTCGAATTTAGTGACTGAAGCTTTCTTT.

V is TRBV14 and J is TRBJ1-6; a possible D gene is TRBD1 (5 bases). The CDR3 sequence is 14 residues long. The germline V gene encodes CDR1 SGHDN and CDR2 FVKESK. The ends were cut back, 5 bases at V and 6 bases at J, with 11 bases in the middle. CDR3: CASSFSQGNSPLHF. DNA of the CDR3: TGTGCCAGCAGCTTCAGCCAGGGTAATTCACCCCTCCACTTT. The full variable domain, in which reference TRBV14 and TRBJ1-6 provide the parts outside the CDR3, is EAGVTQFPSHSVIEKGQTVTLRCDPISGHDNLYWYRRVMGKEIKFLLHFVKESKQDESGMPNNRFLAERTGGTYSTLKVQPAELEDSGVYFCASSFSQGNSPLHFGNGTRLTVT.

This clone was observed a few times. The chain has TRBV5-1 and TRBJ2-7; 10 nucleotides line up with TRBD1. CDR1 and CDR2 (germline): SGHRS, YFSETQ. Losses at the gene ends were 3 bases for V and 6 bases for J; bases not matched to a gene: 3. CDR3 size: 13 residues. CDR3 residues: CASSSTGGSEQYF. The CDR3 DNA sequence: TGCGCCAGCAGCTCGACAGGGGGCTCCGAGCAGTACTTC.

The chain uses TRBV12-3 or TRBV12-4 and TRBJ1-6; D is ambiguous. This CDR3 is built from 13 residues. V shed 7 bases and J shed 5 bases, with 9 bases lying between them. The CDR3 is CASNAGNNSPLHF. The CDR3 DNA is TGTGCCAGCAACGCCGGGAATAATTCACCCCTCCACTTT.

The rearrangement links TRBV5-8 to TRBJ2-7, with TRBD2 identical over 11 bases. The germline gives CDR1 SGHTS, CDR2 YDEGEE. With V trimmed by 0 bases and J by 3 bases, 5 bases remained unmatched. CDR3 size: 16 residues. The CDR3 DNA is TGTGCCAGCAGCTTGGTGGCTAGCGGGGGGATCTACGAGCAGTACTTC. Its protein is CASSLVASGGIYEQYF.

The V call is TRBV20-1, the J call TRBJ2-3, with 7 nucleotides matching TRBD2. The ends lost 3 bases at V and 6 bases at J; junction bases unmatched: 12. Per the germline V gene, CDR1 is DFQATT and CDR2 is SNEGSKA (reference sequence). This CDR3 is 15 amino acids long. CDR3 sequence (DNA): TGCAGTGCTAGTAGACCGACCGTGGGAGGGGATACGCAGTATTTT. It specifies CSASRPTVGGDTQYF.

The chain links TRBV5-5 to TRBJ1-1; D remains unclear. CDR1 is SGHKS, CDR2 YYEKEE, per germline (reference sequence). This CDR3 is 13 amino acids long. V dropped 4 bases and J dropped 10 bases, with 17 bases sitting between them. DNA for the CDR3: TGTGCCAGCAGCCCCGCTAACGAGGGATCAGCTTTCTTT. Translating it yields CASSPANEGSAFF.

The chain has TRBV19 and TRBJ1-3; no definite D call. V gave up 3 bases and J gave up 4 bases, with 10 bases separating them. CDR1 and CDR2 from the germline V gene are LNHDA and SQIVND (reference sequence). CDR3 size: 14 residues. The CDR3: CASSMTGGGNTIYF. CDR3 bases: TGTGCCAGTAGTATGACCGGAGGGGGAAACACCATATATTTT.

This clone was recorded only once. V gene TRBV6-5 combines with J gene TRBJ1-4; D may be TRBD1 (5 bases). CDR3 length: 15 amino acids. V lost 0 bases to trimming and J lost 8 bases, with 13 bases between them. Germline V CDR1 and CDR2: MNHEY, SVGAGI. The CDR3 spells CASSYSGGVEEKLFF. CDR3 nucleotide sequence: TGTGCCAGCAGTTACTCGGGGGGGGTCGAGGAAAAACTGTTTTTT.

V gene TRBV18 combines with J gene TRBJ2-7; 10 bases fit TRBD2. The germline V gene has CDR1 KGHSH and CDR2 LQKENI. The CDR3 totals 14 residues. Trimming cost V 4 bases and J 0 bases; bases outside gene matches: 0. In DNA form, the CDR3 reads TGTGCCAGCTCACAGCGGGAGGGCTCCTACGAGCAGTACTTC. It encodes CASSQREGSYEQYF. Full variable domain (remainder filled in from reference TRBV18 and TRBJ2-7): NAGVMQNPRHLVRRRGQEARLRCSPMKGHSHVYWYRQLPEEGLKFMVYLQKENIIDESGMPKERFSAEFPKEGPSILRIQQVVRGDSAAYFCASSQREGSYEQYFGPGTRLTVT.

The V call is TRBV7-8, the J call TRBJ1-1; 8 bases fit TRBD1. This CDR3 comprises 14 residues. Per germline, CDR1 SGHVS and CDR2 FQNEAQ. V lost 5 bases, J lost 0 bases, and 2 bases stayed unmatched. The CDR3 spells CASSMDRVNTEAFF. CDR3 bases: TGTGCCAGCAGCATGGACAGGGTGAACACTGAAGCTTTCTTT. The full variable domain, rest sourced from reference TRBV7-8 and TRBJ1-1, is GAGVSQSPRYKVAKRGQDVALRCDPISGHVSLFWYQQALGQGPEFLTYFQNEAQLDKSGLPSDRFFAERPEGSVSTLKIQRTQQEDSAVYLCASSMDRVNTEAFFGQGTRLTVV.

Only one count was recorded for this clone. CDR3 protein: CASRFDSYNEQFF. CDR3 coding DNA: TGTGCCAGCAGGTTTGACAGTTACAATGAGCAGTTCTTC. The chain couples TRBV2 to TRBJ2-1; the D gene is possibly TRBD1 (5 bases). The CDR3 runs to 13 residues. CDR1 SNHLY and CDR2 FYNNEI come from the germline V gene. The ends were cut back, 6 bases at V and 4 bases at J, with 10 bases in the middle.

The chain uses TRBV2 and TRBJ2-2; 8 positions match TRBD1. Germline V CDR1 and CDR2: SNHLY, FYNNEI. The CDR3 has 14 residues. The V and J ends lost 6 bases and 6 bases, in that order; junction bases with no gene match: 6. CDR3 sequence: CASSRSQGAGELFF. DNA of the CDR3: TGTGCCAGCAGCCGATCACAGGGGGCCGGGGAGCTGTTTTTT.

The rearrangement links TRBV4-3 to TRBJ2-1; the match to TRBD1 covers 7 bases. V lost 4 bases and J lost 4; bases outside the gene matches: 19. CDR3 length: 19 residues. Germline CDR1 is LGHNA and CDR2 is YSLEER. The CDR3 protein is CASSPSTYGTEFFYNEQFF. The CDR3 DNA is TGCGCCAGCAGCCCTTCAACCTACGGGACAGAGTTTTTTTACAATGAGCAGTTCTTC.

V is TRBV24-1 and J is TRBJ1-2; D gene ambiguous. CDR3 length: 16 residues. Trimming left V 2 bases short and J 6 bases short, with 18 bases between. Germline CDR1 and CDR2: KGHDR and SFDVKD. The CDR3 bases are TGTGCCACCAGTGATTCTGAGGATTCCATCACCAATGGCTACACCTTC. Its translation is CATSDSEDSITNGYTF.